Detailed here is one TCR beta chain. These data originate in a study of radiation and T cells in renal cell carcinoma. This table comes from immunoSEQ multiplex PCR, and its TCRdb copy is limited to in-frame clones, with some not included. The data show approximately 51,000 clones, approximately 83% seen once. Sample time point: baseline pretreatment blood. The treatment: 15 Gy SBRT to primary tumor, nephrectomy 4 weeks later. V gave up 0 bases and J gave up 4 bases; unmatched junction bases: 6. The CDR3 covers 16 residues. Germline CDR1 reads SGHNT; CDR2 reads YENEEA. The receptor was derived from a woman in her sixties or seventies with renal cell carcinoma. The material sequenced was blood, taken from a patient whose treatment included radiotherapy and nephrectomy. This chain uses TRBV11-3 with TRBJ2-1, with 7 bases aligning to TRBD2. As DNA, the CDR3 is TGTGCCAGCAGCTTAGATCGGGCTAGCGGATACAATGAGCAGTTCTTC. Its protein is CASSLDRASGYNEQFF.